These 15 T cell receptor beta chains came from one sample sequenced in a study of cytomegalovirus exposure and HLA in healthy donors. The PCR used 60 Vbeta and 13 Jbeta primers. The table came from immunoSEQ multiplex PCR; TCRdb's copy has only in-frame clones and leaves some out. The sample contains about 110,000 clones, roughly 80% of which appear only once. The sequenced material came from PBMCs. Source of these receptors: a woman aged 25 to 39 in good health and CMV-seronegative.

This clone came up a few times. The CDR3 DNA sequence: TGTGCCAGCAGCTTAGTTGGCGGGGAAAAACTGTTTTTT. As protein: CASSLVGGEKLFF. The chain links TRBV7-7 to TRBJ1-4, with D uncertain. The germline gives CDR1 SSHAT, CDR2 FNYEAQ (reference sequence). The CDR3 runs 13 residues. With 1 base removed from V and 8 bases from J, the gap between germline ends came to 8 bases.

This chain connects TRBV28 to TRBJ1-2; 9 bases map to TRBD1. CDR1 and CDR2 (germline): MDHEN, SYDVKM. The CDR3 length is 15 residues. The V and J ends lost 5 bases and 9 bases, in that order; junction bases with no gene match: 13. The CDR3 nucleotides are TGTGCCAGCAGTCTCGAGCCGGGACAGGGTGGGAGCTACACCTTC. Its protein product is CASSLEPGQGGSYTF.

Only a few counts were recorded for this clone. The chain combines TRBV5-4 with TRBJ1-2; TRBD1 aligns across 7 bases. V dropped 5 bases and J dropped 4; count of bases not matched to a gene: 8. CDR1 and CDR2 (germline): SGHNT, YYREEE (reference sequence). The CDR3 spans 14 residues. As DNA, the CDR3 is TGTGCCAGCAGAGACAGGGAGGAATCCTATGGCTACACCTTC. Translation: CASRDREESYGYTF.

The chain uses TRBV6-5 and TRBJ1-1, with a weak D call TRBD1 (5 bases). This CDR3 has 16 residues. Between the trimmed V and J ends, which lost 2 bases and 1 base, there was a span of 14 bases. Germline lookup yields CDR1 MNHEY and CDR2 SVGAGI. Here the CDR3 reads CASSYGAGRENTEAFF. The CDR3 DNA reads TGTGCCAGCAGTTACGGGGCAGGGCGGGAGAACACTGAAGCTTTCTTT.

The V and J genes are TRBV2 and TRBJ2-1, with 11 nucleotides matching TRBD2. V lost 3 bases and J lost 6; bases outside the gene matches: 10. This CDR3 is 17 amino acids long. Germline loops: CDR1 SNHLY, CDR2 FYNNEI. CDR3 DNA sequence: TGTGCCAGCAGTGACCCCCCTTTAGCGGGAGGGGGCAATGAGCAGTTCTTC. Translation gives CASSDPPLAGGGNEQFF.

The J gene is TRBJ2-7, the V gene TRBV28; 8 bases map to TRBD2. The CDR3 sequence is 17 residues long. J lost 1 base, V lost 1 base, and 9 bases had no gene match. The germline V gene encodes CDR1 MDHEN and CDR2 SYDVKM. CDR3 protein: CASSLSRGLAGSYEQYF. The CDR3 coding sequence is TGTGCCAGCAGTTTATCGCGAGGGTTAGCGGGGTCCTACGAGCAGTACTTC.

V usage is TRBV2 and J usage is TRBJ2-2; D unresolved. V was shortened by 7 bases and J by 0 bases, with 9 bases between the two germline ends. In germline, CDR1 is SNHLY, CDR2 FYNNEI. The CDR3 is 14 residues long. CDR3 amino acids: CASIQPPNTGELFF. The CDR3 nucleotides read TGTGCCAGCATACAGCCGCCGAACACCGGGGAGCTGTTTTTT.

J is TRBJ2-3 and V is TRBV7-2; TRBD2 agrees at 14 bases. The V and J ends lost 4 bases and 4 bases, in that order; junction bases with no gene match: 4. The CDR3 sequence is 16 residues long. CDR1 is SGHTA, CDR2 FQGNSA, per germline. CDR3 bases: TGTGCCAGCAGCTCGACTAGCGGGGGGGCCCCAGATACGCAGTATTTT. Protein product: CASSSTSGGAPDTQYF.

The gene calls are TRBV5-6 and TRBJ2-5; no firm D call. V lost 0 bases and J lost 3, with 6 bases in between. The CDR3 loop spans 13 amino acids. Germline-derived CDR1 and CDR2 are SGHDT and YYEEEE. The CDR3 nucleotides are TGTGCCAGCAGCTTGGGTTCGGAAGAGACCCAGTACTTC. Residues: CASSLGSEETQYF.

This rearrangement joins TRBV6-5 to TRBJ2-7, with TRBD2 matching over 8 bases. Germline CDR1 is MNHEY and CDR2 is SVGAGI. The CDR3 is made up of 14 amino acids. After removal of 6 bases from V and 2 bases from J, the junction contained 6 bases not matched to a gene. The CDR3 sequence: CASSRTSGPYEQYF. In DNA, the CDR3 is TGTGCCAGCAGCCGAACTAGCGGACCCTACGAGCAGTACTTC.

This clone was counted a few times. The rearrangement joins TRBV29-1 to TRBJ2-2; D may be TRBD2 (5 bases). The V end was cut by 6 bases, the J end by 0 bases, with 8 bases between. CDR3 length: 13 amino acids. CDR1 and CDR2 (germline): SQVTM, ANQGSEA. CDR3 nucleotides: TGCAGCGTACGGAGGTCGAACACCGGGGAGCTGTTTTTT. Residues: CSVRRSNTGELFF.

V gene TRBV7-6 combines with J gene TRBJ1-5; D uncertain. Germline V CDR1 and CDR2: SGHVS, FNYEAQ. The V and J ends lost 5 bases and 6 bases respectively, with 20 bases between them. The length of the CDR3 is 16 residues. Written as DNA, the CDR3 is TGTGCCAGCAGCCCCGAGGGTGAGGGCCCGAGTCAGCCCCAGCATTTT. Protein sequence: CASSPEGEGPSQPQHF.

This chain uses TRBV7-8 with TRBJ2-7; tentative D call: TRBD2 (7 bases). Germline assignment: CDR1 SGHVS and CDR2 FQNEAQ. This CDR3 region has 14 residues. V was clipped by 1 base and J by 2 bases, with 9 bases between them. Here the CDR3 DNA reads TGTGCCAGCAGCTTAGACGGGGGGCCCTACGAGCAGTACTTC. Translating it yields CASSLDGGPYEQYF. Variable domain in full (rest from reference TRBV7-8 and TRBJ2-7): GAGVSQSPRYKVAKRGQDVALRCDPISGHVSLFWYQQALGQGPEFLTYFQNEAQLDKSGLPSDRFFAERPEGSVSTLKIQRTQQEDSAVYLCASSLDGGPYEQYFGPGTRLTVT.

The V call is TRBV7-9, the J call TRBJ1-5; D is ambiguous. Germline lookup yields CDR1 SEHNR and CDR2 FQNEAQ (reference sequence). The V and J ends lost 2 bases and 4 bases respectively, with 6 bases between them. The CDR3 is 13 amino acids. CDR3 DNA: TGTGCCAGCAGCTTATACGAGAATCAGCCCCAGCATTTT. The encoded protein is CASSLYENQPQHF.

The rearrangement joins TRBV18 to TRBJ2-1; TRBD2 might be the D (5 bases). Trimming removed 2 bases from V and 0 bases from J, with 8 bases in between. Germline CDR1 reads KGHSH; CDR2 reads LQKENI. The CDR3 is 15 residues long. CDR3 region: CASSPERSSYNEQFF. The CDR3 DNA reads TGTGCCAGCTCACCAGAGCGGAGCTCCTACAATGAGCAGTTCTTC.